This TCR beta chain emerged from a study of T cells in Graves' hyperthyroidism and ophthalmopathy. The CDR3 runs 14 residues. Trimming removed 8 bases from V and 4 bases from J, with 15 bases in between. Germline CDR1 reads MNHNS; CDR2 reads SASEGT. General study results and limits: Most expanded thyroid clonotypes above 0.001 also appeared in blood.

Amplification of TCR beta CDR3 regions used RNA as the template. HTBI primers drove first-round RT-PCR of the TCR CDR3. TCRdb itself ran the multiplex PCR reads through MiXCR, one entry per CDR3 protein. The data show hundreds of thousands of distinct CDR3 sequences, 15% to 20% seen once. Note on this clonotype: Its antigen is currently unknown.

The rearrangement joins TRBV6-1 to TRBJ1-5; no clear D. The clonotype originates from a woman in her forties or fifties with Graves' hyperthyroidism that later progressed to Graves' ophthalmopathy. The sequencing input was blood. The CDR3 sequence: CASSLSQNNQPQHF. CDR3 DNA sequence: TGTGCCAGCTCCCTATCGCAGAATAATCAGCCCCAGCATTTT.